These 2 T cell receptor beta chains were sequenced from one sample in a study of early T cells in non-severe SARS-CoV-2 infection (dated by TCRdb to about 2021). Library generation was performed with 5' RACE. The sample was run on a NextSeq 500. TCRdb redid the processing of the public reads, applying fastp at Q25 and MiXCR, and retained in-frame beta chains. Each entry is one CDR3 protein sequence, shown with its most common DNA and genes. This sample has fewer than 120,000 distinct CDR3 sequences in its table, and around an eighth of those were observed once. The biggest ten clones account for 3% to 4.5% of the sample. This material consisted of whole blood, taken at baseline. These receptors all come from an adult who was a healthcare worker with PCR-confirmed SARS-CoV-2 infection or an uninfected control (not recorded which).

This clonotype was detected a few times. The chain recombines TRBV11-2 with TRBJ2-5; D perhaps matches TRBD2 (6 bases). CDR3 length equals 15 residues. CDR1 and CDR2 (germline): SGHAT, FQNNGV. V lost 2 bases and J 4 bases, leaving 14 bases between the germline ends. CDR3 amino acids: CASSLRATRGETQYF. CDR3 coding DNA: TGTGCCAGCAGCTTACGTGCGACTAGGGGAGAGACCCAGTACTTC.

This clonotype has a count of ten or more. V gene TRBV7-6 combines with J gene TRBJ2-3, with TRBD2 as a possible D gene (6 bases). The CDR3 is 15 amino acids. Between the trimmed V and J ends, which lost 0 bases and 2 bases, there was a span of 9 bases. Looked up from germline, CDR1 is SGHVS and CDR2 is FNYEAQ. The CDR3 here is CASSLATRPTDTQYF. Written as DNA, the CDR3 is TGTGCCAGCAGCTTAGCGACTAGACCCACAGATACGCAGTATTTT.